These 19 T cell receptor beta chains came from one sample sequenced in a study of blood T cell repertoires in COVID-19. Data came from immunoSEQ multiplex PCR; TCRdb stores just in-frame clones and leaves some out. Here the sample spans about 200,000 clones, 89% being singletons. The source material was PBMCs or T cells enriched from blood (not recorded which). These TCRs come from a woman in her late teens or twenties who had recovered from COVID-19.

The rearrangement uses TRBV5-4 and TRBJ1-2, with TRBD1 as a possible D gene (6 bases). The CDR3 is made up of 13 amino acids. V was trimmed by 3 bases and J by 7 bases, leaving 13 bases between them. The germline V gene has CDR1 SGHNT and CDR2 YYREEE (reference sequence). The CDR3 is CASSYALGGGYTF. The CDR3 DNA is TGTGCCAGCAGCTACGCCTTAGGGGGTGGCTACACCTTC. Filled out from reference TRBV5-4 and TRBJ1-2, the complete variable domain reads ETGVTQSPTHLIKTRGQQVTLRCSSQSGHNTVSWYQQALGQGPQFIFQYYREEENGRGNFPPRFSGLQFPNYSSELNVNALELDDSALYLCASSYALGGGYTFGSGTRLTVV.

V usage is TRBV4-2 and J usage is TRBJ2-3; D gene ambiguous. This CDR3 is built from 17 residues. Germline lookup yields CDR1 LGHNA and CDR2 YNFKEQ. V lost 0 bases, J lost 2 bases, and 15 bases lay in between. In nucleotides, the CDR3 is TGTGCCAGCAGCCAAGACGGTGTCCTCCTTAACACAGATACGCAGTATTTT. Residues: CASSQDGVLLNTDTQYF.

This chain joins TRBV24-1 and TRBJ1-2; TRBD1 agrees at 9 bases. CDR3 length equals 13 residues. V was pared by 11 bases and J by 5 bases, with 8 bases of the junction left unmatched. The germline gives CDR1 KGHDR, CDR2 SFDVKD. The CDR3 coding sequence is TGTGCCATACAGGGGGCGAATGGATATGGCTACACCTTC. Its translation: CAIQGANGYGYTF.

The CDR3 reads CASSPQGNSPLHF. The CDR3 nucleotides are TGTGCCAGCAGTCCACAGGGGAATTCACCCCTCCACTTT. The gene calls are TRBV12-3 or TRBV12-4 and TRBJ1-6; 7 bases fit TRBD1. J was trimmed by 7 bases and V by 5 bases; bases with no gene match: 2. The CDR3 length is 13 residues.

This clone is a singleton in its sample. The J gene is TRBJ1-1, the V gene TRBV5-5; D is unresolved. V lost 0 bases and J 1 base, leaving 4 bases between the germline ends. Germline CDR1 and CDR2: SGHKS and YYEKEE (reference sequence). The CDR3 runs 13 residues. CDR3 residues: CASSLGENTEAFF. The CDR3 DNA reads as TGTGCCAGCAGCTTGGGAGAGAACACTGAAGCTTTCTTT.

Concerning this clone: One end of the junction varies from germline; a read error may be responsible. The V gene is TRBV11-3, the J gene TRBJ2-1; D not resolved. Germline CDR1 is SGHNT and CDR2 is YENEEA. CDR3 length: 11 amino acids. CDR3 DNA sequence: TGTGCCAGCAGCTTAGTAGATGAACAGTTCTTC. It encodes CASSLVDEQFF.

The chain links TRBV29-1 to TRBJ2-7, with 9 bases aligning to TRBD1. V shed 6 bases, J shed 4 bases, and the junction held 4 bases outside the gene matches. This CDR3 spans 12 amino acids. Germline V gene sequence: CDR1 SQVTM, CDR2 ANQGSEA. The CDR3 protein is CSVDGTGYEQYF. The CDR3 bases are TGCAGCGTCGACGGGACAGGGTACGAGCAGTACTTC.

The J gene is TRBJ2-7, the V gene TRBV6-5; 8 nucleotides align to TRBD1. The CDR3 totals 13 residues. Germline trimming cut 6 bases from V and 4 bases from J; bases unmatched to any gene: 5. Germline CDR1 MNHEY, CDR2 SVGAGI. In nucleotides, the CDR3 is TGTGCCAGCAGCACAACAGGGGGTTACGAGCAGTACTTC. Protein sequence: CASSTTGGYEQYF.

This sequence joins TRBV23-1 and TRBJ1-5; 8 bases align to TRBD1. TRBV23-1 is identified as an open reading frame with a role that is uncertain. The CDR3 has 19 residues. With V trimmed by 0 bases and J by 1 base, 11 bases remained unmatched. This chain's CDR3 is CASSQSQGAGIRSNQPQHF. The DNA of the CDR3 is TGCGCCAGCAGTCAATCCCAGGGGGCGGGTATTAGGAGCAATCAGCCCCAGCATTTT.

The rearrangement links TRBV7-9 to TRBJ1-1; D is perhaps TRBD1 (5 bases). CDR3 size: 14 residues. The V gene's germline CDR1 is SEHNR and CDR2 FQNEAQ (reference sequence). Deletions cut 1 base from V and 5 bases from J, with 11 bases between. CDR3 in DNA: TGTGCCAGCAGCTTAGGTTTGGGGGGGACTGAAGCTTTCTTT. It yields the protein CASSLGLGGTEAFF.

The chain uses TRBV25-1 and TRBJ2-3, with a possible D match to TRBD2 (5 bases). The CDR3 runs 15 residues. The germline V and J ends were trimmed by 3 bases and 3 bases, with 13 bases remaining between them. Germline V gene sequence: CDR1 MGHDK, CDR2 SYGVNS. The CDR3 DNA follows: TGTGCCAGCAGTGAGGCGGGCGAGATAACAGATACGCAGTATTTT. It encodes CASSEAGEITDTQYF.

The CDR3 DNA reads TGTGCCAGCTCCCCGGGACAGGATCCCTCCGAGCAGTACTTC. Residues: CASSPGQDPSEQYF. The rearrangement joins TRBV28 to TRBJ2-7; 8 nucleotides agree with TRBD1. Germline-derived CDR1 and CDR2 are MDHEN and SYDVKM. With V trimmed by 8 bases and J by 6 bases, 12 bases remained unmatched. The CDR3 has 14 amino acids.

This clone was seen a few times. The rearrangement uses TRBV14 and TRBJ2-3, with a weak D call TRBD2 (6 bases). Trimming shortened V by 4 bases and J by 2 bases, and 16 bases separated the two germline ends. From germline, CDR1 is SGHDN and CDR2 FVKESK. The CDR3 loop spans 16 amino acids. The CDR3 sequence is CASSLGTGVHTDTQYF. The CDR3 region has the DNA TGTGCCAGCAGCCTGGGAACGGGGGTACACACAGATACGCAGTATTTT.

The chain recombines TRBV27 with TRBJ1-2; D uncertain. V was clipped by 0 bases and J by 2 bases, with 10 bases between them. The CDR3 loop spans 15 amino acids. Germline CDR1 MNHEY, CDR2 SMNVEV (reference sequence). The chain's CDR3 is CASSLSPDRNYGYTF. In DNA, the CDR3 is TGTGCCAGCAGTTTATCGCCAGATCGAAACTATGGCTACACCTTC.

The chain couples TRBV30 to TRBJ2-7; D is perhaps TRBD1 (6 bases). The V end lost 1 base, the J end lost 5 bases, and 15 bases lay between the germline ends. CDR3 length equals 14 residues. Germline V CDR1 and CDR2: GTSNPN, SVGIG (reference sequence). This CDR3 reads CAWSALTGYDEQYF. CDR3 sequence (DNA): TGTGCCTGGAGTGCGTTAACAGGGTATGACGAGCAGTACTTC.

In the case of this clone: Given the absence of the conserved phenylalanine or tryptophan at the CDR3 end, a read error is likely. The limits of the CDR3 on the DNA are not certain, so only TCRdb's listed CDR3 is given. The J gene is TRBJ1-2, the V gene TRBV21-1. TRBV21-1 has pseudogene status. The CDR3 region is 9 residues in length, termini included. Here the CDR3 reads CASSRGGKI.

The genes are TRBV30 and TRBJ1-2, with 8 bases aligning to TRBD1. CDR1 GTSNPN and CDR2 SVGIG come from the germline V gene (reference sequence). CDR3 size: 12 residues. The J segment lost 9 bases and the V segment lost 2 bases, leaving 5 bases of the junction unmatched. CDR3: CAWSQGATRYTF. CDR3 coding DNA: TGTGCCTGGAGTCAGGGGGCAACCCGCTACACCTTC.

The V gene is TRBV7-9, the J gene TRBJ2-1; TRBD1 aligns across 8 bases. CDR3 size: 13 residues. V trimming: 4 bases; J trimming: 6 bases; junction bases outside the gene matches: 2. Germline values: CDR1 SEHNR, CDR2 FQNEAQ (reference sequence). CDR3 residues: CASSSTGVNEQFF. The CDR3 bases are TGTGCCAGCAGCTCGACAGGGGTCAATGAGCAGTTCTTC.

The chain has TRBV12-5 and TRBJ1-2; 11 nucleotides align to TRBD1. Per germline, CDR1 LGHNT and CDR2 FRNRAP. CDR3 length: 15 residues. V lost 6 bases to trimming and J lost 3 bases; unmatched junction nucleotides: 6. CDR3 DNA sequence: TGTGCTAGTGGCCCCGGACAGGGGGCGGACTATGGCTACACCTTC. It is translated as CASGPGQGADYGYTF.